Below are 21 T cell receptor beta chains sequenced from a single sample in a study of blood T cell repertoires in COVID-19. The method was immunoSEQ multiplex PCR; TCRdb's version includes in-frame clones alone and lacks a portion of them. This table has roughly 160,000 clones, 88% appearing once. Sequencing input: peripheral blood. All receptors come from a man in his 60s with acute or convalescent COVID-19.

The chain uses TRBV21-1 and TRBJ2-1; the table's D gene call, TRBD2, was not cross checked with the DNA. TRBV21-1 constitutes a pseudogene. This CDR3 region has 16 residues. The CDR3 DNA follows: TGTGCCAGCAGCAAAGATCGCGGGGCTGTTATGCATGAGCAGTTCTTC. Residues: CASSKDRGAVMHEQFF.

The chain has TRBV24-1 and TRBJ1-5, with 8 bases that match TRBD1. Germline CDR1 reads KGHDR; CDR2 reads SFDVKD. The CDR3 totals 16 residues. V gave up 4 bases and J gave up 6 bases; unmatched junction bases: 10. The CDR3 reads CATSDSRTGPVQPQHF. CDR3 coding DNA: TGTGCCACCAGTGACTCTCGGACAGGGCCAGTTCAGCCCCAGCATTTT.

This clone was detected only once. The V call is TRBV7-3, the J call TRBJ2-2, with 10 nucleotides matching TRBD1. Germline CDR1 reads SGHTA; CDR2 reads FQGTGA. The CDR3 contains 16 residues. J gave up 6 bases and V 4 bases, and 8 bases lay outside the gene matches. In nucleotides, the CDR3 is TGTGCCAGCAGCTATTCCCCGACAGGGGGCCCCGGGGAGCTGTTTTTT. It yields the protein CASSYSPTGGPGELFF.

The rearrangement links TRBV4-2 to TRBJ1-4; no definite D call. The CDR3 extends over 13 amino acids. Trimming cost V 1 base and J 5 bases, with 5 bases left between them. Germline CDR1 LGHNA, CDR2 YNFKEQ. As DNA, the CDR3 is TGTGCCAGCAGCCAAGGTTTAAATGAAAAACTGTTTTTT. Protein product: CASSQGLNEKLFF.

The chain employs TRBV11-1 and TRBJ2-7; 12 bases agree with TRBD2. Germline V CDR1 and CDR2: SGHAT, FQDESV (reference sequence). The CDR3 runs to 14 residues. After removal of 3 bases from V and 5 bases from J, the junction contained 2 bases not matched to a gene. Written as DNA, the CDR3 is TGTGCCAGCAGCTTCCTAGCGGGAGGGAACGAGCAGTACTTC. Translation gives CASSFLAGGNEQYF. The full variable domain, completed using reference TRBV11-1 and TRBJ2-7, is EAEVAQSPRYKITEKSQAVAFWCDPISGHATLYWYRQILGQGPELLVQFQDESVVDDSQLPKDRFSAERLKGVDSTLKIQPAELGDSAMYLCASSFLAGGNEQYFGPGTRLTVT.

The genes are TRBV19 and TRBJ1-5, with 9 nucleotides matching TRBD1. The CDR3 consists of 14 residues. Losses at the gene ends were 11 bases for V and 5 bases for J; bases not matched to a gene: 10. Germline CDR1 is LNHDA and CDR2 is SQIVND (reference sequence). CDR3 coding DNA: TGTGCCTGCGCCGGGACAGGGACCTATCAGCCCCAGCATTTT. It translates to CACAGTGTYQPQHF.

The CDR3 nucleotides read TGTGCCAGCAGTCGTCCCGGGACAGGGCCGAATGAGCAGTTCTTC. Protein product: CASSRPGTGPNEQFF. The rearrangement links TRBV7-9 to TRBJ2-1; 9 bases fit TRBD1. The CDR3 is 15 amino acids. CDR1 is SEHNR, CDR2 FQNEAQ, per germline (reference sequence). V was clipped by 6 bases and J by 7 bases; unmatched bases: 10.

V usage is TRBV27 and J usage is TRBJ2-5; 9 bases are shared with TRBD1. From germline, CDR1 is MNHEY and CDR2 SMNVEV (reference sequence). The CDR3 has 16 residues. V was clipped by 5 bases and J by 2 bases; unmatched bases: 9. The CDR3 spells CASSPYGQGRQETQYF. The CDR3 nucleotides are TGTGCCAGCAGTCCCTACGGACAGGGGAGACAAGAGACCCAGTACTTC.

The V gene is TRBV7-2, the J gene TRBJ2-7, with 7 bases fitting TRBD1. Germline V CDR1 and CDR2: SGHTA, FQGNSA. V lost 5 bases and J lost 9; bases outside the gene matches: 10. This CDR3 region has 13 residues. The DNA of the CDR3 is TGTGCCAGCAGCGAAAGTAGGGGGCGCGGGCAGTACTTC. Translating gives CASSESRGRGQYF.

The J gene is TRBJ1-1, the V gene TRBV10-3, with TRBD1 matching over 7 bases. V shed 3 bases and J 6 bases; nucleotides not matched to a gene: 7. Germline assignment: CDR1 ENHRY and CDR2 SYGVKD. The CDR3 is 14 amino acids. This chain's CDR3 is CAISDPGQRAEAFF. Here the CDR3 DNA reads TGTGCCATCAGTGATCCGGGACAGAGGGCTGAAGCTTTCTTT.

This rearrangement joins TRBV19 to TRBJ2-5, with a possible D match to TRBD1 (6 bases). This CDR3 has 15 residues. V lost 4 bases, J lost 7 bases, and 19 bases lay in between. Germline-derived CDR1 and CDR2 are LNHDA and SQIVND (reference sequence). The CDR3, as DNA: TGTGCCAGTAGTAAAAGTAGAGGGACACAGGGGACCCAGTACTTC. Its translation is CASSKSRGTQGTQYF.

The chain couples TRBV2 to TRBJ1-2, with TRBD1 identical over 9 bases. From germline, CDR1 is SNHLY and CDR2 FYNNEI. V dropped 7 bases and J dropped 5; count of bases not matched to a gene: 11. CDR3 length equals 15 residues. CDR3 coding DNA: TGTGCCAGCATCGACTTGGGACAGGGCACTTATGGCTACACCTTC. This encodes CASIDLGQGTYGYTF.

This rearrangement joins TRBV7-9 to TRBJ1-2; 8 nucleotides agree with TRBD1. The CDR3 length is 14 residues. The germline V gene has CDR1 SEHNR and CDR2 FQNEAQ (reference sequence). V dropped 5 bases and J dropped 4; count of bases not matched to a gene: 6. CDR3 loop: CASSKPGTGYGYTF. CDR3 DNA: TGTGCCAGCAGCAAACCCGGGACAGGCTATGGCTACACCTTC.

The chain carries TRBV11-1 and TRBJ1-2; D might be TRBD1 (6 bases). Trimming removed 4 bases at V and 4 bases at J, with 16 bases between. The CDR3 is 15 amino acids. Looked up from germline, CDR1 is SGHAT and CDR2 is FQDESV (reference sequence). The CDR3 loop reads CASSSSRGASYGYTF. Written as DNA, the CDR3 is TGTGCCAGCAGCTCCTCCAGGGGCGCGAGCTATGGCTACACCTTC.

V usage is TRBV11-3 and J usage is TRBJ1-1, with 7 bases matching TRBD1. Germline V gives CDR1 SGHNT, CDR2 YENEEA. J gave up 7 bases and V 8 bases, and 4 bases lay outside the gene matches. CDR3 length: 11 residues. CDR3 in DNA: TGTGCCAGCGGGACAGCTCTTGAAGCTTTCTTT. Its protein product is CASGTALEAFF.

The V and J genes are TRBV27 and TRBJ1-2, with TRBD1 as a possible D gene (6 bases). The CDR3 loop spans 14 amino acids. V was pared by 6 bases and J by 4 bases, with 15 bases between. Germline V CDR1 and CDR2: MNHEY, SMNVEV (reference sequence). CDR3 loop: CASSPFRDTYGYTF. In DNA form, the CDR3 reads TGTGCCAGCAGCCCTTTCCGGGACACCTATGGCTACACCTTC.

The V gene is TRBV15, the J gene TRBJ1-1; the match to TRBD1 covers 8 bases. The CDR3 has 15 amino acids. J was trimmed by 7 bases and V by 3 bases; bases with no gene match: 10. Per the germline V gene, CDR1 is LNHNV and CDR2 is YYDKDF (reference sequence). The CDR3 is CATSRVMLTGDEAFF. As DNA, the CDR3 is TGTGCCACCAGCAGGGTTATGCTGACAGGGGATGAAGCTTTCTTT.

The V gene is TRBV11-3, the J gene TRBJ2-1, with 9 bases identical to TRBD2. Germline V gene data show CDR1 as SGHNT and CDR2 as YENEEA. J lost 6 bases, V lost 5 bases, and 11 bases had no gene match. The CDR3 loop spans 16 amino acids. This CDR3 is CASSLGASGIPNEQFF. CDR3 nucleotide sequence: TGTGCCAGCAGCCTAGGAGCTAGCGGGATTCCCAATGAGCAGTTCTTC.

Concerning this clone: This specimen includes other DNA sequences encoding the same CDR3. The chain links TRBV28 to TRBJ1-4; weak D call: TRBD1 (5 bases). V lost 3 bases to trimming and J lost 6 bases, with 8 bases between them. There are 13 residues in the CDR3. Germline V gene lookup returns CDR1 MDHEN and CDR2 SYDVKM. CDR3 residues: CASSFGRDEKLFF. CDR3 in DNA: TGTGCCAGCAGTTTCGGCAGGGATGAAAAACTGTTTTTT.

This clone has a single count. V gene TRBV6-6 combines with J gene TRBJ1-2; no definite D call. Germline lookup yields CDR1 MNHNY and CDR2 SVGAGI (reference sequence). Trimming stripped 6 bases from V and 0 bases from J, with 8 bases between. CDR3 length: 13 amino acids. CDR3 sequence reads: CASSNRANYGYTF. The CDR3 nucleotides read TGTGCCAGCAGCAATCGCGCTAACTATGGCTACACCTTC.

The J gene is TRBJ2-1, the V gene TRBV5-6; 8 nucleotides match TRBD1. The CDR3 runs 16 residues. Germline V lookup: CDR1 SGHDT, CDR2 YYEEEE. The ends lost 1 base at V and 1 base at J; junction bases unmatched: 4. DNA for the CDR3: TGTGCCAGCAGCTTGAGGCAGGGGGCATCCTACAATGAGCAGTTCTTC. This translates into CASSLRQGASYNEQFF.